One TCR beta chain is described in this entry. These data belong to a study of shared clonotypes between healthy human individuals. The table came from immunoSEQ multiplex PCR; TCRdb's copy has only in-frame clones and leaves some out. The sample holds some 2,000,000 clones; almost 96% are singletons and the top ten take 0.1% to 0.15%. Sequenced sample: naive CD4+ T cells sorted from blood. Subset defined: CD45RA+ positively selected. The TCR was taken from a man in his late teens or twenties in good health.

CDR3 sequence (DNA): TGTGCCAGCAGCTTGGTCGTCGGGGGCGGCGACGGGGAGCTGTTTTTT. Translation: CASSLVVGGGDGELFF. V and J are TRBV5-4 and TRBJ2-2, with D possibly being TRBD1 or TRBD2 (6 bases each). This CDR3 region has 16 residues. V lost 0 bases to trimming and J lost 7 bases, with 16 bases between them. CDR1 SGHNT and CDR2 YYREEE come from the germline V gene (reference sequence).